This T cell receptor beta chain derives from a study of T-cell memory formation after mild COVID-19. Across the study: Clustering of TCRs was largely donor specific. Whole-study findings and limits: Shrinking CD4+ clones were chiefly CM and EM; CD8+ ones were chiefly EMRA. Second-wave clones reaching peak frequency on day 37 lacked confirmed SARS-CoV-2 specificity.

Comment on this clonotype: What it binds is not known.

With constant-segment primers, 5'RACE yielded cDNA libraries of TCR alpha and TCR beta that carried sample barcodes and UMIs. Each CDR3 protein is one row after TCRdb ran MiXCR on the 5' RACE reads. Of about 260,000 distinct CDR3 sequences listed, under 20% were seen once; the top ten hold more than 20%. The CDR3 covers 14 residues. Trimming left V 8 bases short and J 11 bases short, with 19 bases between. This chain joins TRBV12-3 or TRBV12-4 and TRBJ1-6, with D possibly matching TRBD1 (5 bases). This TCR derives from a young man who had mild COVID-19 (a few samples of this study predate the infection). Cell type and time point are not known. Sequenced input: PBMCs or a T cell subset sorted from them (not recorded which). The CDR3 nucleotides read TGTGCCAGCTGCCTTAGGGGTCATTGGGCACCCCTCCACTTT. This codes for CASCLRGHWAPLHF.